The 20 T cell receptor beta chains in this list originate from one sample, sequenced in a study of CD8+ T cells in alopecia areata. Sequencing templates came from extracted RNA that was reverse transcribed into cDNA. Produced via immunoSEQ multiplex PCR; TCRdb's table is partial and in-frame only. The sample contains 200,000 or so clones, around 62% of which appear only once. The starting material was CD4+ T cells sorted from blood, obtained at week 0. The source is a human donor with alopecia areata.

This chain connects TRBV29-1 to TRBJ2-5; tentatively, D is TRBD2 (5 bases). The CDR3 length is 12 residues. Trimming removed 6 bases from V and 3 bases from J, with 11 bases in between. Germline lookup yields CDR1 SQVTM and CDR2 ANQGSEA. The CDR3 loop reads CSVGREKETQYF. The CDR3 DNA follows: TGCAGCGTCGGACGGGAAAAAGAGACCCAGTACTTC.

The V call is TRBV7-8, the J call TRBJ2-7, with a possible D match to TRBD1 (6 bases). Trimming took off 2 bases at V and 5 bases at J, with 10 bases between the two ends. Germline values: CDR1 SGHVS, CDR2 FQNEAQ. This CDR3 is built from 13 residues. The CDR3 here is CASSLSDSHEQYF. In DNA, the CDR3 is TGTGCCAGCAGCTTATCGGACAGCCACGAGCAGTACTTC.

This clone was found a few times. V and J are TRBV28 and TRBJ2-6; TRBD1 is a possible D gene (5 bases). V was pared by 2 bases and J by 2 bases, with 7 bases between. Germline V gene sequence: CDR1 MDHEN, CDR2 SYDVKM. This CDR3 is 15 amino acids long. The DNA of the CDR3 is TGTGCCAGCAGTTTACGCAGGGCTGGGGCCAACGTCCTGACTTTC. This sequence encodes CASSLRRAGANVLTF.

This clone came up once. The chain combines TRBV7-2 with TRBJ2-3; 12 positions match TRBD1. CDR1 is SGHTA, CDR2 FQGNSA, per germline. J lost 1 base, V lost 3 bases, and 5 bases had no gene match. There are 17 residues in the CDR3. Here the CDR3 DNA reads TGTGCCAGCAGCTTTACGGGACAGGGGGCCGGCACAGATACGCAGTATTTT. Protein product: CASSFTGQGAGTDTQYF.

The chain links TRBV30 to TRBJ1-1; D possibly corresponds to TRBD1 (5 bases). V was clipped by 6 bases and J by 3 bases, with 14 bases between them. From germline, CDR1 is GTSNPN and CDR2 SVGIG (reference sequence). The CDR3 has 13 residues. CDR3 sequence reads: CACRQRPDTEAFF. As DNA, the CDR3 is TGTGCCTGTAGACAGAGGCCGGACACTGAAGCTTTCTTT.

This chain joins TRBV5-1 and TRBJ1-6; tentatively, D is TRBD1 (5 bases). The CDR3 runs 15 residues. V was trimmed by 1 base and J by 7 bases, leaving 12 bases between them. CDR1 and CDR2 (germline): SGHRS, YFSETQ. The CDR3: CASSLWSGFNSPLHF. The DNA for the CDR3 is TGCGCCAGCAGCTTGTGGTCAGGGTTCAATTCACCCCTCCACTTT.

The chain uses TRBV25-1 and TRBJ1-4; 8 bases fit TRBD1. Germline V gene sequence: CDR1 MGHDK, CDR2 SYGVNS. The CDR3 runs to 16 residues. V was clipped by 3 bases and J by 8 bases; unmatched bases: 11. DNA of the CDR3: TGTGCCAGCAGTGATTGGACAGGGATTATTGGAGAAAAACTGTTTTTT. Its protein is CASSDWTGIIGEKLFF.

DNA for the CDR3: TGTGCCAGCAGCTTACTGGAGGCACCCAATCAGCCCCAGCATTTT. This encodes CASSLLEAPNQPQHF. The J gene is TRBJ1-5, the V gene TRBV5-4; no firm D call. Germline V CDR1 and CDR2: SGHNT, YYREEE (reference sequence). The V and J ends lost 2 bases and 3 bases respectively, with 12 bases between them. The length of the CDR3 is 15 residues.

The table lists this clone with a few counts. The V gene is TRBV30, the J gene TRBJ1-1; 7 positions match TRBD1. The CDR3 sequence is 14 residues long. Trimming took 0 bases from V and 4 from J; bases not matched to a gene: 5. The germline gives CDR1 GTSNPN, CDR2 SVGIG (reference sequence). The CDR3 nucleotides read TGTGCCTGGAGTGTGTCAGGGGGAGCCACTGAAGCTTTCTTT. Translating gives CAWSVSGGATEAFF.

As to this clone: The same CDR3 also results from other DNA sequences found in this sample. The chain combines TRBV30 with TRBJ2-1; D gene unclear. Germline assignment: CDR1 GTSNPN and CDR2 SVGIG (reference sequence). This CDR3 is built from 11 residues. The ends were cut back, 0 bases at V and 7 bases at J, with 4 bases in the middle. The CDR3 loop reads CAWSVRNEQFF. Written as DNA, the CDR3 is TGTGCCTGGAGTGTAAGGAATGAGCAGTTCTTC. The variable domain in full, completed from reference TRBV30 and TRBJ2-1, reads SQTIHQWPATLVQPVGSPLSLECTVEGTSNPNLYWYRQAAGRGLQLLFYSVGIGQISSEVPQNLSASRPQDRQFILSSKKLLLSDSGFYLCAWSVRNEQFFGPGTRLTVL.

This clone was recorded a few times. Additional DNA sequences in this sample encode the identical CDR3. This chain joins TRBV29-1 and TRBJ2-7; D is undetermined. Trimming left V 4 bases short and J 1 base short, with 5 bases between. The CDR3 has 11 amino acids. Germline CDR1 and CDR2: SQVTM and ANQGSEA. The CDR3 spells CSVGGSYEQYF. The DNA for the CDR3 is TGCAGCGTTGGGGGATCCTACGAGCAGTACTTC.

The chain links TRBV6-5 to TRBJ2-3, with TRBD1 identical over 10 bases. Trimming at V came to 8 bases and at J to 2 bases, leaving 7 bases not matched to a gene. Germline CDR1 is MNHEY and CDR2 is SVGAGI. This CDR3 is built from 15 residues. The CDR3 protein is CASWTGGFPTDTQYF. Here the CDR3 DNA reads TGTGCCAGCTGGACAGGGGGGTTCCCCACAGATACGCAGTATTTT.

The V gene is TRBV29-1, the J gene TRBJ2-7; D not resolved. Germline CDR1 SQVTM, CDR2 ANQGSEA. This CDR3 region has 13 residues. The V end was cut by 0 bases, the J end by 1 base, with 7 bases between. For the CDR3, the DNA is TGCAGCGTTGAAGATTGGCCTTCCTACGAGCAGTACTTC. Translating it yields CSVEDWPSYEQYF.

The chain recombines TRBV15 with TRBJ2-5, with D tentatively TRBD2 (6 bases). The V gene's germline CDR1 is LNHNV and CDR2 YYDKDF (reference sequence). Trimming took off 2 bases at V and 5 bases at J, with 18 bases between the two ends. CDR3 size: 16 residues. The CDR3 DNA is TGTGCCACCAGCAGATCCCCAAGAGGGAGGCAGGAGACCCAGTACTTC. This sequence encodes CATSRSPRGRQETQYF.

The rearrangement links TRBV29-1 to TRBJ2-7; no firm D call. This CDR3 is 12 amino acids long. Germline loops: CDR1 SQVTM, CDR2 ANQGSEA. Trimming shortened V by 4 bases and J by 2 bases, and 9 bases separated the two germline ends. The DNA of the CDR3 is TGCAGCGTTGTCCCTAACCCCTACGAGCAGTACTTC. Protein sequence: CSVVPNPYEQYF.

The chain joins TRBV14 to TRBJ2-1; 9 bases agree with TRBD2. CDR1 is SGHDN, CDR2 FVKESK, per germline. This CDR3 spans 15 amino acids. V lost 5 bases to trimming and J lost 8 bases; unmatched junction nucleotides: 10. CDR3 residues: CASSVGPSGNDEQFF. The CDR3 DNA is TGTGCCAGCAGCGTGGGACCTAGCGGGAATGATGAGCAGTTCTTC.

The chain couples TRBV2 to TRBJ1-5; no clear D gene. Germline V gene data show CDR1 as SNHLY and CDR2 as FYNNEI. The CDR3 is made up of 14 amino acids. Trimming shortened V by 2 bases and J by 4 bases, and 9 bases separated the two germline ends. This CDR3 is CASSEIYKNQPQHF. Written as DNA, the CDR3 is TGTGCCAGCAGTGAAATTTACAAAAATCAGCCCCAGCATTTT.

The rearrangement uses TRBV2 and TRBJ2-7; 7 positions agree with TRBD1. CDR1 and CDR2 from the germline V gene are SNHLY and FYNNEI. With 10 bases clipped from V and 3 bases from J, the junction kept 12 bases outside the gene matches. The CDR3 sequence is 14 residues long. This CDR3 reads CANTKTTGDYEQYF. DNA for the CDR3: TGTGCCAACACAAAAACCACAGGGGACTACGAGCAGTACTTC.

CDR3 coding DNA: TGTGCCAGCAGCAAAGCGGGACAGGGGAAGACCCAGTACTTC. Its protein is CASSKAGQGKTQYF. This chain joins TRBV7-2 and TRBJ2-5, with 10 bases lining up with TRBD1. This CDR3 is built from 14 residues. V lost 5 bases and J lost 6; bases outside the gene matches: 6. CDR1 is SGHTA, CDR2 FQGNSA, per germline.

V usage is TRBV9 and J usage is TRBJ1-1, with a tentative D call TRBD1 (6 bases). Trimming took 10 bases from V and 4 from J, leaving 11 bases between them. The CDR3 contains 11 residues. Germline CDR1 is SGDLS and CDR2 is YYNGEE. CDR3 residues: CAPGEGTEAFF. The CDR3 region has the DNA TGTGCCCCAGGGGAGGGCACTGAAGCTTTCTTT.